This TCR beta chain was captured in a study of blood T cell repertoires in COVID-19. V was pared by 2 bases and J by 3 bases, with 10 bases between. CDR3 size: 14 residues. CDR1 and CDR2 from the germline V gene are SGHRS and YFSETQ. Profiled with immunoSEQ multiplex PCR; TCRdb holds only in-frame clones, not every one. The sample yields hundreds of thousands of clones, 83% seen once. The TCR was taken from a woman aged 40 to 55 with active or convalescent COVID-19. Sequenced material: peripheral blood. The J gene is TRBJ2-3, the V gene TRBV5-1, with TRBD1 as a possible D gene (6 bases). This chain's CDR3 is CASSLHRETDTQYF. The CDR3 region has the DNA TGCGCCAGCAGCTTACACAGGGAGACAGATACGCAGTATTTT.